A selection of T cell receptor beta chains follows, all from one sample in a study of blood T cell repertoires in COVID-19. Profiling relied on immunoSEQ multiplex PCR, and the TCRdb table lists in-frame clones only, not all of them. The sample has about 150,000 clones; under 90% are singletons. Sequencing was carried out using peripheral blood. All receptors come from a human donor in a cohort sampled during active COVID-19. Each CDR3 is given with its conserved first and last residue. D genes are given only for firm matches. Not all rows give a size; the values are once, few, many and, for expanded clones, a class.

V gene: TRBV11-3; clone size: NA; D gene: TRBD1; J gene: TRBJ2-5; CDR3 DNA: TGTGCCAGCAGCGCCGGGGACAGCCTGGGCGAGACCCAGTACTTC; CDR3 protein: CASSAGDSLGETQYF
V gene: TRBV6-2/TRBV6-3; clone size: NA; D gene: TRBD1; J gene: TRBJ1-2; CDR3 DNA: TGTGCCAGCAGTTACGGGACAGGAGGAGGCTACACCTTC; CDR3 protein: CASSYGTGGGYTF
V gene: TRBV6-5; clone size: few; D gene: TRBD1; J gene: TRBJ1-1; CDR3 DNA: TGTGCCAGCAGTTACTTTGGGACAGGGCTGAACACTGAAGCTTTCTTT; CDR3 protein: CASSYFGTGLNTEAFF
V gene: TRBV5-5; clone size: NA; D gene: TRBD1; J gene: TRBJ1-4; CDR3 DNA: TGTGCCAGCAGCTGGGACAGGGGAGGTGCTAATGAAAAACTGTTTTTT; CDR3 protein: CASSWDRGGANEKLFF
V gene: TRBV3-1/TRBV3-2; clone size: NA; D gene: NA; J gene: TRBJ1-4; CDR3 DNA: TGTGCCAGCAGTCGAGGTGGGTCTGAAAAACTGTTTTTT; CDR3 protein: CASSRGGSEKLFF
V gene: TRBV5-6; clone size: few; D gene: TRBD1; J gene: TRBJ1-1; CDR3 DNA: TGTGCCAGCAGCCCCGGGACAGGGGGGACTGAAGCTTTCTTT; CDR3 protein: CASSPGTGGTEAFF
V gene: TRBV12-3/TRBV12-4; clone size: NA; D gene: NA; J gene: TRBJ2-7; CDR3 DNA: TGTGCCAGCAGTCCACAGGCAACCGAGCAGTACTTC; CDR3 protein: CASSPQATEQYF
V gene: TRBV7-9; clone size: NA; D gene: NA; J gene: TRBJ2-7; CDR3 DNA: TGTGCCAGCAGCGCGGACTTTGCACACTACGAGCAGTACTTC; CDR3 protein: CASSADFAHYEQYF
V gene: TRBV7-9; clone size: once; D gene: TRBD1; J gene: TRBJ1-4; CDR3 DNA: TGTGCCAGCATTGGACAGGGCGAAAAACTGTTTTTT; CDR3 protein: CASIGQGEKLFF
V gene: TRBV3-1/TRBV3-2; clone size: NA; D gene: TRBD2; J gene: TRBJ2-1; CDR3 DNA: TGTGCCAGCAGGACGACTAGCGGGGGAAAAAATGAGCAGTTCTTC; CDR3 protein: CASRTTSGGKNEQFF
V gene: TRBV7-2; clone size: NA; D gene: TRBD2; J gene: TRBJ2-4; CDR3 DNA: TGTGCCAGCAGCTTAGGAAGCGGGGGGGGTGGTAACATTCAGTACTTC; CDR3 protein: CASSLGSGGGGNIQYF
V gene: TRBV11-2; clone size: once; D gene: NA; J gene: TRBJ1-4; CDR3 DNA: TGTGCCAGCAGCTTACCCTCAGCGGGGGGTGGGGTGTTTTTT; CDR3 protein: CASSLPSAGGGVFF
V gene: TRBV7-9; clone size: NA; D gene: TRBD1; J gene: TRBJ2-7; CDR3 DNA: TGTGCCAGCAGCTTACCCGGACAGGGGAGAGCCTACGAGCAGTACTTC; CDR3 protein: CASSLPGQGRAYEQYF
V gene: TRBV6-2/TRBV6-3; clone size: NA; D gene: TRBD1; J gene: TRBJ1-5; CDR3 DNA: TGTGCCAGCAGTTATTTGGACAGGGGACAGGGACCCCAGCATTTT; CDR3 protein: CASSYLDRGQGPQHF
V gene: TRBV6-1; clone size: NA; D gene: NA; J gene: TRBJ1-2; CDR3 DNA: TGTGCCAGCAGTGATCGGCAGGGGAGAAACTATGGCTACACCTTC; CDR3 protein: CASSDRQGRNYGYTF
V gene: TRBV30; clone size: NA; D gene: TRBD1; J gene: TRBJ1-3; CDR3 DNA: TGTGCCTGGAGTGTACAGGGGGGACTTAGCTCTGGAAACACCATATATTTT; CDR3 protein: CAWSVQGGLSSGNTIYF
V gene: TRBV30; clone size: few; D gene: NA; J gene: TRBJ1-6; CDR3 DNA: TGTGCCTGGAGTGTACGGCCGGAGGTAAATTCACCCCTCCACTTT; CDR3 protein: CAWSVRPEVNSPLHF
V gene: TRBV9; clone size: NA; D gene: NA; J gene: TRBJ2-2; CDR3 DNA: TGTGCCAGCAGCGTAGAGCACTTGAACAGGAACACCGGGGAGCTGTTTTTT; CDR3 protein: CASSVEHLNRNTGELFF
V gene: TRBV6-2/TRBV6-3; clone size: NA; D gene: NA; J gene: TRBJ1-5; CDR3 DNA: TGTGCCAGCAGCCCCCCGGGGGTGTACGGTCAGCCCCAGCATTTT; CDR3 protein: CASSPPGVYGQPQHF
V gene: TRBV19; clone size: NA; D gene: NA; J gene: TRBJ1-1; CDR3 DNA: TGTGCCAGTAGTATAGAGGCGGGTGCCGTGGGTGAAGCTTTCTTT; CDR3 protein: CASSIEAGAVGEAFF
V gene: TRBV18; clone size: NA; D gene: NA; J gene: TRBJ1-5; CDR3 DNA: TGTGCCAGCTCACCAGCCAGGGAAGTTCAGCCCCAGCATTTT; CDR3 protein: CASSPAREVQPQHF
V gene: TRBV4-3; clone size: NA; D gene: TRBD1; J gene: TRBJ1-2; CDR3 DNA: TGCGCCAGCAGCCAAGTCAACAGGGGGCTTGGCTACACCTTC; CDR3 protein: CASSQVNRGLGYTF
V gene: TRBV7-2; clone size: NA; D gene: NA; J gene: TRBJ1-2; CDR3 DNA: TGTGCCAGCAGGACAGTGAACTATGGCTACACCTTC; CDR3 protein: CASRTVNYGYTF
V gene: TRBV9; clone size: NA; D gene: TRBD1; J gene: TRBJ2-2; CDR3 DNA: TGTGCCAGCAGCGTAGAGGGACAGGGGACCGGGGAGCTGTTTTTT; CDR3 protein: CASSVEGQGTGELFF
V gene: TRBV14; clone size: NA; D gene: NA; J gene: TRBJ1-1; CDR3 DNA: TGTGCCAGCAGCCAAGATTGGACAGCAGAAGCTTTCTTT; CDR3 protein: CASSQDWTAEAFF